This T cell receptor beta chain was retrieved from a study of blood T cell repertoires in COVID-19 (dated by TCRdb to the early 2020s). In terms of the full investigation: The collaborator samples originated in the United States, Italy and Spain and spanned the acute and convalescent phases of COVID-19. Nearly every sample came with metadata listing a de-identified subject ID, COVID-19 status, age in years and sex. The samples were drawn from two sources: the first 160 participants of the ongoing ImmuneRACE study, and fewer than 1,500 subjects contributed by 6 global collaborators. The dataset comprised deeply sampled blood TCRbeta repertoires from subjects exposed to, actively infected with, or recovered from COVID-19. The repertoires were made available in a free public database intended to serve as a resource for research on the immune response to SARS-CoV-2. The prospective study material was composed of cDNA or gDNA derived from T cells, B-cell-depleted T cells, or PBMCs. Where HLA class I and class II types were available, the types were taken from metadata supplied by the sample provider, not from assay-based typing. On the study overall, not on this receptor specifically: The amount of clinical and demographic metadata varied by source and participant and was provided uncurated.

With regard to this clone: The specificity of this receptor is unknown. Nothing much larger sits one base from this clone, and base qualities are not available.

One collaborating source in Seattle enrolled patients while the patients were actively infected and followed the patients over time throughout the course of disease. Whole blood was collected in K2EDTA tubes by collaborating institutions according to the institutions' own protocols. For TCRbeta analysis, collaborator samples were shipped as frozen whole blood, as isolated PBMCs, or as DNA extracted from either sample type. The immunoSEQ Assay, a bias-controlled multiplex PCR, was used to amplify TCRbeta CDR3 regions from genomic DNA. As for the authors' bioinformatics: Nucleated cell counts per sample were estimated from amplification of reference gene primers within the assay. To quantify the absolute abundance of each unique TCRbeta CDR3 rearrangement, sequence reads were collapsed and filtered. For each sample, productive Simpson clonality was calculated as the square root of Simpson's diversity index across productive rearrangements. As stored in TCRdb, this immuneACCESS dataset retains in-frame rearrangements with V and J assigned. A fraction of the clones does not appear; measured against another copy, unresolved V genes explain less than half of the discrepancy, and the remainder lacks a known reason. V, J and clone size are taken as reported in that table, and D and trimming were inferred from the DNA itself. Counted in this sample were approximately 97,000 clones; roughly 92% of them appeared once. The ten largest account for more than 1.5% of the sample.

Including the terminal cysteine and phenylalanine, the CDR3 comprises 13 residues. Of all the DNA, just the CDR3 is kept, 39 bases in frame from base 1. The germline V gene (reference sequence) provides CDR1 LNHNV and CDR2 YYDKDF. Trimming accounts for 2 bases at V and 6 bases at J, while the number of junction bases matched to no gene is 4. This clonotype was sampled from a woman aged 45-65 years with COVID-19, enrolled during active disease. Source material: peripheral blood. The sequence is built from TRBV15 and TRBJ2-7, and 7 junctional nucleotides match TRBD1. The DNA sequence follows: TGTGCCACCAGCAGACAAACAGGGGTCGAGCAGTACTTC. This yields the protein CATSRQTGVEQYF.